This T cell receptor beta chain was sequenced in a study of Tregs in tolerant kidney transplant recipients. V shed 8 bases and J 8 bases; nucleotides not matched to a gene: 3. This CDR3 has 12 amino acids. Germline CDR1 MNHEY, CDR2 SMNVEV (reference sequence). Clones were read by immunoSEQ multiplex PCR, and TCRdb kept only the in-frame ones, dropping some. Among approximately 43,000 clones listed, less than 95% were seen once. CD4+CD25+CD127- Tregs, CD4+CD25- non-Tregs, CD4 and CD8 cells were sorted. V and J are TRBV27 and TRBJ1-2; 12 nucleotides match TRBD1. Input material: Tregs from blood. The sequence came from a human donor in good health. The CDR3 here is CASWDRGRGYTF. In DNA form, the CDR3 reads TGTGCCAGCTGGGACAGGGGGCGCGGCTACACCTTC.